The 21 T cell receptor beta chains given below trace back to one sample, sequenced in a study of shared clonotypes between healthy human individuals. Data came from immunoSEQ multiplex PCR; TCRdb stores just in-frame clones and leaves some out. The profile shows 550,000 to 700,000 clones, 73% of them singletons. Sequenced: memory CD4+ T cells sorted from blood. Described subset: CD45RA-negative fraction. These receptors were obtained from a woman in her 30s in good health.

CDR3 DNA sequence: TGTGCCAGCAGTTTACCGGGGGTCGAGGCAGATACGCAGTATTTT. Encoded protein: CASSLPGVEADTQYF. V and J are TRBV28 and TRBJ2-3, with D possibly matching TRBD2 (6 bases). The CDR3 loop spans 15 amino acids. The V and J ends lost 2 bases and 4 bases respectively, with 13 bases between them. Germline lookup yields CDR1 MDHEN and CDR2 SYDVKM.

This clone was seen ten or more times. The sample holds other DNA sequences that translate to the same CDR3. This chain uses TRBV5-1 with TRBJ2-2; the match to TRBD1 covers 7 bases. The CDR3 length is 15 residues. V lost 0 bases and J lost 3; bases outside the gene matches: 2. The germline CDR1 and CDR2 sequences are SGHRS and YFSETQ. CDR3: CASSLADRDTGELFF. Written as DNA, the CDR3 is TGCGCCAGCAGCTTGGCAGACAGGGACACCGGGGAGCTGTTTTTT.

The V call is TRBV5-4, the J call TRBJ1-1; D not certain. V lost 10 bases and J lost 0, with 19 bases in between. The CDR3 spans 15 residues. The germline V gene has CDR1 SGHNT and CDR2 YYREEE (reference sequence). The CDR3 coding sequence is TGTGCCGCGGGAGCCGCCCCAACAATGAACACTGAAGCTTTCTTT. This codes for CAAGAAPTMNTEAFF.

This sequence joins TRBV30 and TRBJ1-1; D is ambiguous. Trimming pared 8 bases from V and 0 bases from J, leaving 16 bases between. Per the germline V gene, CDR1 is GTSNPN and CDR2 is SVGIG (reference sequence). There are 14 residues in the CDR3. CDR3 in DNA: TGTGCCCTAATGGCTCGGTTGGTGAACACTGAAGCTTTCTTT. Its protein product is CALMARLVNTEAFF.

This chain links TRBV11-2 with TRBJ2-1; no firm D call. V lost 2 bases and J lost 1, with 12 bases in between. The CDR3 runs 16 residues. Looked up from germline, CDR1 is SGHAT and CDR2 is FQNNGV. The DNA for the CDR3 is TGTGCCAGCAGCTTAATGTCAGCGACATCCTACAATGAGCAGTTCTTC. The encoded protein is CASSLMSATSYNEQFF.

The chain recombines TRBV7-8 with TRBJ2-1; perhaps TRBD1 as D (5 bases). The CDR3 has 14 residues. CDR1 and CDR2 from the germline V gene are SGHVS and FQNEAQ. V shed 4 bases and J shed 8 bases, with 15 bases lying between them. This CDR3 is CASSSRQSGDEQFF. The CDR3 nucleotides are TGTGCCAGCAGCTCCCGACAGTCCGGCGATGAGCAGTTCTTC.

The gene calls are TRBV5-1 and TRBJ1-1; 7 bases match TRBD1. V trimming: 1 base; J trimming: 4 bases; junction bases outside the gene matches: 4. CDR3 length: 14 residues. In germline, CDR1 is SGHRS, CDR2 YFSETQ. The CDR3 sequence is CASSLRQGSTEAFF. CDR3 bases: TGCGCCAGCAGCTTGAGACAGGGATCCACTGAAGCTTTCTTT.

This clone appeared once. The J gene is TRBJ2-5, the V gene TRBV5-1; D may match TRBD1 or TRBD2 (5 bases each). The germline V and J ends were trimmed by 0 bases and 7 bases, with 16 bases remaining between them. The CDR3 length is 15 residues. Germline V gene sequence: CDR1 SGHRS, CDR2 YFSETQ. For the CDR3, the DNA is TGCGCCAGCAGCTTGGGGTCCCGGGACGTTAGGACCCAGTACTTC. This sequence encodes CASSLGSRDVRTQYF.

The chain links TRBV5-1 to TRBJ2-7; no clear D gene. The germline V and J ends were trimmed by 6 bases and 2 bases, with 6 bases remaining between them. Germline CDR1 SGHRS, CDR2 YFSETQ. The CDR3 runs to 11 residues. The CDR3 protein is CASTGAYEQYF. CDR3 sequence (DNA): TGCGCCAGCACAGGAGCCTACGAGCAGTACTTC. Filled out from reference TRBV5-1 and TRBJ2-7, the complete variable domain reads KAGVTQTPRYLIKTRGQQVTLSCSPISGHRSVSWYQQTPGQGLQFLFEYFSETQRNKGNFPGRFSGRQFSNSRSEMNVSTLELGDSALYLCASTGAYEQYFGPGTRLTVT.

This clone was seen only a few times. The rearrangement joins TRBV6-1 to TRBJ2-5, with a weak D call TRBD1 (5 bases). There are 13 residues in the CDR3. Trimming shortened V by 5 bases and J by 1 base, and 8 bases separated the two germline ends. Germline lookup yields CDR1 MNHNS and CDR2 SASEGT. Here the CDR3 DNA reads TGTGCCAGCAGTCAGGGTTTCCAAGAGACCCAGTACTTC. This translates into CASSQGFQETQYF.

The V call is TRBV27, the J call TRBJ2-2; 8 positions match TRBD2. Germline V CDR1 and CDR2: MNHEY, SMNVEV (reference sequence). The CDR3 has 16 residues. Losses at the gene ends were 5 bases for V and 4 bases for J; bases not matched to a gene: 9. The CDR3 reads CASSPAGVEGTGELFF. The DNA of the CDR3 is TGTGCCAGCAGTCCAGCGGGAGTGGAAGGCACCGGGGAGCTGTTTTTT.

The chain uses TRBV5-1 and TRBJ2-7; D is perhaps TRBD1 or TRBD2 (5 bases each). The CDR3 covers 14 residues. V lost 5 bases to trimming and J lost 3 bases, with 15 bases between them. Per germline, CDR1 SGHRS and CDR2 YFSETQ. Written as DNA, the CDR3 is TGCGCCAGCAGTTTTACGGGACCAAACTACGAGCAGTACTTC. Translation: CASSFTGPNYEQYF.

The chain joins TRBV7-6 to TRBJ2-6; D gene ambiguous. CDR1 SGHVS and CDR2 FNYEAQ come from the germline V gene. The CDR3 length is 14 residues. V shed 2 bases and J shed 0 bases, with 2 bases lying between them. CDR3 in DNA: TGTGCCAGCAGCTTATTCTCTGGGGCCAACGTCCTGACTTTC. Amino acid sequence: CASSLFSGANVLTF.

The gene calls are TRBV2 and TRBJ2-1; 7 bases map to TRBD2. The CDR3 spans 15 residues. J was trimmed by 7 bases and V by 6 bases; bases with no gene match: 12. Germline CDR1 SNHLY, CDR2 FYNNEI. CDR3 sequence (DNA): TGTGCCAGCAGGGAAAGGGCGGGAGTCGGTAATGAGCAGTTCTTC. Translated: CASRERAGVGNEQFF.

This clone was seen a few times. The gene calls are TRBV7-6 and TRBJ2-5, with D tentatively TRBD2 (6 bases). The J call may be in error: the DNA end matches TRBJ2-7 better. Germline CDR1 reads SGHVS; CDR2 reads FNYEAQ. The CDR3 covers 15 residues. CDR3 residues: CASSLEAGPRIEQYF. The CDR3 DNA reads TGTGCCAGCAGCTTAGAGGCGGGGCCGAGGATCGAGCAGTACTTC.

As to this clone: Possible read error: a much larger clone is one base away. Other DNA sequences in this sample translate to the same CDR3. The V call is TRBV11-2, the J call TRBJ2-5; D is ambiguous. Trimming removed 0 bases at V and 2 bases at J, with 1 base between. Germline assignment: CDR1 SGHAT and CDR2 FQNNGV. This CDR3 comprises 12 residues. This chain's CDR3 is CASSLDQETQYF. In nucleotides, the CDR3 is TGTGCCAGCAGCTTAGATCAAGAGACCCAGTACTTC.

The chain joins TRBV5-1 to TRBJ2-7; either TRBD1 or TRBD2 may fit D (7 bases each). The length of the CDR3 is 15 residues. CDR1 and CDR2 (germline): SGHRS, YFSETQ. V lost 3 bases, J lost 2 bases, and 15 bases lay in between. DNA of the CDR3: TGCGCCAGCAGCTGCCAGGGGGGGAGGACCTACGAGCAGTACTTC. This gives the protein CASSCQGGRTYEQYF.

The chain couples TRBV6-1 to TRBJ2-5, with 9 bases fitting TRBD1. Germline values: CDR1 MNHNS, CDR2 SASEGT. The J segment lost 4 bases and the V segment lost 5 bases, leaving 8 bases of the junction unmatched. The CDR3 contains 15 residues. CDR3 sequence: CASSMTGGFGETQYF. The CDR3 nucleotides are TGTGCCAGCAGTATGACAGGGGGATTCGGAGAGACCCAGTACTTC.

This clone has just a few counts. V gene TRBV28 combines with J gene TRBJ2-6, with TRBD2 as a possible D gene (6 bases). Germline loops: CDR1 MDHEN, CDR2 SYDVKM. With 3 bases removed from V and 4 bases from J, the gap between germline ends came to 16 bases. The CDR3 consists of 17 residues. The CDR3 spells CASSFIPSAGGANVLTF. The CDR3 nucleotides read TGTGCCAGCAGTTTCATTCCCTCGGCGGGGGGGGCCAACGTCCTGACTTTC.

The chain carries TRBV9 and TRBJ2-2; TRBD2 aligns across 13 bases. Losses at the gene ends were 4 bases for V and 6 bases for J; bases not matched to a gene: 6. CDR3 length equals 16 residues. Germline assignment: CDR1 SGDLS and CDR2 YYNGEE. The CDR3 here is CASSPGLAGDSGELFF. For the CDR3, the DNA is TGTGCCAGCAGCCCTGGACTAGCGGGAGATTCCGGGGAGCTGTTTTTT.

The V and J genes are TRBV2 and TRBJ2-7, with 8 bases matching TRBD1. The CDR3 has 13 residues. From germline, CDR1 is SNHLY and CDR2 FYNNEI. Unmatched junction bases numbered 5, after V lost 4 bases and J lost 6 bases. The CDR3 here is CASSGQGIREQYF. DNA for the CDR3: TGTGCCAGCAGTGGACAGGGGATTCGCGAGCAGTACTTC.